The following is a TCR beta chain sequence with its context. Its cognate antigen is unknown. This entry belongs to a study of T cell clonotyping in hematopoietic cell transplantation. CDR3 length: 14 amino acids. After removal of 0 bases from V and 7 bases from J, the junction contained 5 bases not matched to a gene. Germline V gene sequence: CDR1 MNHNY, CDR2 SVGAGI (reference sequence). Time point of the sample: recipient sample about 28 days before transplant, after cytoreduction. TCRdb's copy holds only in-frame clones and misses some; the assay was immunoSEQ multiplex PCR. The sample lists tens of thousands of clones; almost 97% were seen once. General study results and limits: At the given depth, recipient repertoires were over 95% de novo clonotypes. Broader posttransplant TCR repertoire diversity was predicted by graft donor and pretransplant recipient Inverse Simpson Index values.

The origin of this receptor is a woman between 50 and 59 years old with acute myeloid leukemia. Some clones in this sample may be carry-over from other donors' samples. The V call is TRBV6-6, the J call TRBJ1-2, with 7 positions matching TRBD1. Here the sequenced sample was peripheral blood mononuclear cells, taken before stem cell transplant. CDR3 residues: CASSYSTGEGGYTF. The CDR3, as DNA: TGTGCCAGCAGTTACTCAACAGGGGAAGGTGGCTACACCTTC.